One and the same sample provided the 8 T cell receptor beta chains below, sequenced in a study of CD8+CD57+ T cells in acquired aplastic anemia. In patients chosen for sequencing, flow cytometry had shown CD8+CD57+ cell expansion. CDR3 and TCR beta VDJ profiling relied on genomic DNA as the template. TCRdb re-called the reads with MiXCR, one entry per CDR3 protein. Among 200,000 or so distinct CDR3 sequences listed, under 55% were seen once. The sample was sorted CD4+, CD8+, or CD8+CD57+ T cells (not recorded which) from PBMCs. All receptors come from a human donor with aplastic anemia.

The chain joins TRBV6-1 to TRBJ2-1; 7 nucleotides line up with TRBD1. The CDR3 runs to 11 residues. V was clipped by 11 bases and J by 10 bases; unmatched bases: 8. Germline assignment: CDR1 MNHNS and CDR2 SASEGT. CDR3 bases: TGTGCCGGACAGACAGGGACGGAGCAGTTCTTC. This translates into CAGQTGTEQFF.

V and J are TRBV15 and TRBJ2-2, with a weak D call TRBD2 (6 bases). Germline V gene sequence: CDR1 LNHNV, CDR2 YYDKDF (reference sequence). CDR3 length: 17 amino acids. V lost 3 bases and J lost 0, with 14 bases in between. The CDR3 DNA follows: TGTGCCACCAGCAGTCCCGGGGGAAGCGCGAACACCGGGGAGCTGTTTTTT. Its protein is CATSSPGGSANTGELFF. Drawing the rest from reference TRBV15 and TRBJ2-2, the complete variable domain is DAMVIQNPRYQVTQFGKPVTLSCSQTLNHNVMYWYQQKSSQAPKLLFHYYDKDFNNEADTPDNFQSRRPNTSFCFLDIRSPGLGDTAMYLCATSSPGGSANTGELFFGEGSRLTVL.

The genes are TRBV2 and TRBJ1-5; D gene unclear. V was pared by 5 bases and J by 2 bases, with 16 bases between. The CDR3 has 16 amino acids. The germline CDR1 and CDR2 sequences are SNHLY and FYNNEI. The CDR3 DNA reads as TGTGCCAGCAGTAACCGAGGAGTCCCGGGCAATCAGCCCCAGCATTTT. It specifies CASSNRGVPGNQPQHF.

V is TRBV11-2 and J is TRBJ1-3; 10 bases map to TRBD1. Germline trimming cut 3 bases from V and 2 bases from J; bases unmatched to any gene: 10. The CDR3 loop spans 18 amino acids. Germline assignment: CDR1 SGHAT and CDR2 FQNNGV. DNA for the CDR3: TGTGCCAGCAGCTTTTTCGGGACAGGGGCTAGCCCTGGAAACACCATATATTTT. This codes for CASSFFGTGASPGNTIYF.

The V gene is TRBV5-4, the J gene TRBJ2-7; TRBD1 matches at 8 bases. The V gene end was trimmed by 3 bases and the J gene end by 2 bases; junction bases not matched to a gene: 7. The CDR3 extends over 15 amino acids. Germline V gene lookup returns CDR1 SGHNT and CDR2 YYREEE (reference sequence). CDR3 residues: CASSSRDRSPYEQYF. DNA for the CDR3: TGTGCCAGCAGCTCCCGGGACAGGTCCCCCTACGAGCAGTACTTC.

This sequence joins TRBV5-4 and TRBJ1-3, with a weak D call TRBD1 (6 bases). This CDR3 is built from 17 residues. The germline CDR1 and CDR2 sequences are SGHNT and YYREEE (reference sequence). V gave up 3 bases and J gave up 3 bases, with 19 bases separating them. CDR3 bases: TGTGCCAGCAGCTCCACACCTTACGACAGGTTTGGAAACACCATATATTTT. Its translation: CASSSTPYDRFGNTIYF.

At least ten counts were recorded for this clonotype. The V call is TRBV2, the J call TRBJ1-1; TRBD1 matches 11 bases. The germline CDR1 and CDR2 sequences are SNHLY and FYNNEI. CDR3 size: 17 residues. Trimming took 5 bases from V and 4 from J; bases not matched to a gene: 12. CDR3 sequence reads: CASSRGQGDPRGTEAFF. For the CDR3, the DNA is TGTGCCAGCAGTAGGGGACAGGGGGATCCGAGGGGCACTGAAGCTTTCTTT.

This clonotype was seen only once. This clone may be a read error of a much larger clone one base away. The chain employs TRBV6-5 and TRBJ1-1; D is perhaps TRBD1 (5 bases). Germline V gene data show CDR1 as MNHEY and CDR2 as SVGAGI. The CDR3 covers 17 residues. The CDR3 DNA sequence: TGTGCCAGCAGTTACGGGTGGGGGGGACGTCGGCACACTGAAGCTCTCTTT. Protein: CASSYGWGGRRHTEALF.